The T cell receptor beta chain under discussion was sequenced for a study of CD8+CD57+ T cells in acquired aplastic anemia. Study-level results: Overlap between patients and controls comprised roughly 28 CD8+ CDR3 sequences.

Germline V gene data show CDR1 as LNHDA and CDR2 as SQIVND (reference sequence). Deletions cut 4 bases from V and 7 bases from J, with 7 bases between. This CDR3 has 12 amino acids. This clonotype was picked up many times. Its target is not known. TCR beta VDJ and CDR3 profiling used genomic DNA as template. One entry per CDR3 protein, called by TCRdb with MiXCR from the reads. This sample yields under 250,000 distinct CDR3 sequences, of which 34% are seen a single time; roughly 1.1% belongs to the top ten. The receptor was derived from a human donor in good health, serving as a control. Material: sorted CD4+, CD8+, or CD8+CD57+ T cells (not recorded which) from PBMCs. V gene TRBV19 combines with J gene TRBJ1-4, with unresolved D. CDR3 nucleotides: TGTGCCAGTAGTACTCCCGGTGAAAAACTGTTTTTT. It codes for CASSTPGEKLFF.